The 24 T cell receptor beta chains listed next were all sequenced from one sample in a study of cytomegalovirus exposure and HLA in healthy donors. TCRdb's table, derived via immunoSEQ multiplex PCR, lists solely in-frame clones and lacks some. The profile shows 150,000 or so clones, about 86% of them singletons. The sequenced sample was PBMCs. The source of these receptors is a human donor in good health.

This clone was recorded once. The chain joins TRBV5-1 to TRBJ2-7, with 11 bases fitting TRBD2. Per the germline V gene, CDR1 is SGHRS and CDR2 is YFSETQ. The V segment lost 3 bases and the J segment 3 bases; nucleotides outside the gene matches: 8. The CDR3 length is 16 residues. This chain's CDR3 is CASSSPTSGRDYEQYF. CDR3 bases: TGCGCCAGCAGCTCTCCCACTAGCGGGAGAGACTACGAGCAGTACTTC.

This sequence joins TRBV4-3 and TRBJ1-1, with 9 bases fitting TRBD1. The length of the CDR3 is 15 residues. With 0 bases clipped from V and 3 bases from J, the junction kept 2 bases outside the gene matches. Per germline, CDR1 LGHNA and CDR2 YSLEER. In DNA form, the CDR3 reads TGCGCCAGCAGCCAAGACGGGGACAGGGACACTGAAGCTTTCTTT. Its translation is CASSQDGDRDTEAFF.

The rearrangement uses TRBV2 and TRBJ1-2; TRBD1 aligns across 7 bases. V was pared by 6 bases and J by 7 bases, with 5 bases of the junction left unmatched. This CDR3 has 12 amino acids. The germline V gene encodes CDR1 SNHLY and CDR2 FYNNEI. CDR3 nucleotides: TGTGCCAGCAGGGGACAGTTCGCTGGCTACACCTTC. Translated, it gives CASRGQFAGYTF.

The chain is built from TRBV5-1 and TRBJ2-3; 9 bases align to TRBD2. The CDR3 contains 20 residues. Looked up from germline, CDR1 is SGHRS and CDR2 is YFSETQ. After removal of 1 base from V and 4 bases from J, the junction contained 19 bases not matched to a gene. This CDR3 reads CASSLKSVGLATVGPDTQYF. The CDR3 DNA sequence: TGCGCCAGCAGCTTGAAATCAGTCGGACTAGCGACCGTTGGGCCAGATACGCAGTATTTT.

The rearrangement links TRBV5-1 to TRBJ2-7; 7 nucleotides align to TRBD2. Trimming removed 0 bases from V and 2 bases from J; junction bases left unmatched: 14. CDR3 size: 18 residues. CDR1 SGHRS and CDR2 YFSETQ come from the germline V gene. The CDR3, as DNA: TGCGCCAGCAGCTTGGAAGGTGGCGGGAGACCCGGGACCTACGAGCAGTACTTC. It is translated as CASSLEGGGRPGTYEQYF.

The rearrangement links TRBV28 to TRBJ1-5; D unresolved. Trimming took off 5 bases at V and 1 base at J, with 12 bases between the two ends. The CDR3 is made up of 15 amino acids. Per the germline V gene, CDR1 is MDHEN and CDR2 is SYDVKM. Here the CDR3 reads CASSPTRKSNQPQHF. The CDR3 coding sequence is TGTGCCAGCAGTCCGACACGGAAGAGCAATCAGCCCCAGCATTTT. Combining the CDR3 with reference TRBV28 and TRBJ1-5 gives the whole variable domain DVKVTQSSRYLVKRTGEKVFLECVQDMDHENMFWYRQDPGLGLRLIYFSYDVKMKEKGDIPEGYSVSREKKERFSLILESASTNQTSMYLCASSPTRKSNQPQHFGDGTRLSIL.

This sequence joins TRBV25-1 and TRBJ1-5; D may be TRBD1 (5 bases). Germline V gene data show CDR1 as MGHDK and CDR2 as SYGVNS. Trimming removed 1 base from V and 3 bases from J, with 10 bases in between. The CDR3 loop spans 15 amino acids. CDR3: CASSESSGNNQPQHF. The CDR3 coding sequence is TGTGCCAGCAGTGAATCTTCAGGGAACAATCAGCCCCAGCATTTT.

The chain employs TRBV4-2 and TRBJ2-1; 8 bases agree with TRBD2. The CDR3 consists of 15 residues. Germline V gives CDR1 LGHNA, CDR2 YNFKEQ. Losses at the gene ends were 1 base for V and 3 bases for J; bases not matched to a gene: 2. In nucleotides, the CDR3 is TGTGCCAGCAGCCAAGTTAGCGGGGACTACAATGAGCAGTTCTTC. Translated, it gives CASSQVSGDYNEQFF.

This clone appeared a few times. The chain has TRBV4-3 and TRBJ1-2; 7 bases are a match to TRBD1. The length of the CDR3 is 12 residues. V was pared by 4 bases and J by 7 bases, with 3 bases of the junction left unmatched. Germline-derived CDR1 and CDR2 are LGHNA and YSLEER. The CDR3, as DNA: TGCGCCAGCAGCCCCCACAGGGGTGGCTACACCTTC. Translated: CASSPHRGGYTF.

J is TRBJ2-1 and V is TRBV13, with 7 positions matching TRBD1. The germline gives CDR1 PRHDT, CDR2 FYEKMQ (reference sequence). The CDR3 sequence is 15 residues long. J gave up 6 bases and V 3 bases, and 8 bases lay outside the gene matches. CDR3 in amino acids: CASSLGQMGRNEQFF. The CDR3 bases are TGTGCCAGCAGCTTGGGACAGATGGGCCGCAATGAGCAGTTCTTC.

V gene TRBV5-8 combines with J gene TRBJ2-1; a weak D match, TRBD2 (5 bases). Trimming removed 1 base from V and 6 bases from J, with 14 bases in between. CDR1 SGHTS and CDR2 YDEGEE come from the germline V gene. This CDR3 is built from 15 residues. CDR3 residues: CASSLLSGRPNEQFF. In DNA form, the CDR3 reads TGTGCCAGCAGCTTGTTAAGCGGCAGGCCCAATGAGCAGTTCTTC.

The chain employs TRBV7-2 and TRBJ2-7; 7 nucleotides line up with TRBD2. Per germline, CDR1 SGHTA and CDR2 FQGNSA. The CDR3 length is 15 residues. The V and J ends lost 0 bases and 3 bases, in that order; junction bases with no gene match: 5. The chain's CDR3 is CASSLAASGGYEQYF. DNA for the CDR3: TGTGCCAGCAGCTTAGCGGCTAGCGGAGGCTACGAGCAGTACTTC.

This chain uses TRBV5-1 with TRBJ1-1; perhaps TRBD1 as D (5 bases). The CDR3 consists of 14 residues. Trimming removed 1 base from V and 1 base from J, with 8 bases in between. Germline V gene sequence: CDR1 SGHRS, CDR2 YFSETQ. CDR3 sequence (DNA): TGCGCCAGCAGCTTGACAGGCTCGAACACTGAAGCTTTCTTT. Translation: CASSLTGSNTEAFF.

This clone turned up a few times. CDR3 nucleotide sequence: TGTGCCAGCAGTTCCTCGAACTCAAATTGGACCTTC. The encoded protein is CASSSSNSNWTF. The V and J genes are TRBV27 and TRBJ1-2; D remains ambiguous. The CDR3 is made up of 12 amino acids. Trimming cost V 4 bases and J 14 bases, with 17 bases left between them. Germline V lookup: CDR1 MNHEY, CDR2 SMNVEV (reference sequence).

The chain joins TRBV21-1 to TRBJ1-5. TRBV21-1 represents a pseudogene. The CDR3 consists of 16 residues. This CDR3 reads CASSRRGRESNQPQHF. DNA of the CDR3: TGTGCCAGCAGCAGGAGGGGCAGGGAAAGCAATCAGCCCCAGCATTTT.

This clone was picked up one time. The gene calls are TRBV7-9 and TRBJ2-7; the D gene is possibly TRBD2 (7 bases). Trimming removed 11 bases at V and 1 base at J, with 15 bases between. Germline V CDR1 and CDR2: SEHNR, FQNEAQ (reference sequence). The CDR3 contains 13 residues. CDR3 DNA: TGTGCCTCCCAGGGAGGGGGGTCCTACGAGCAGTACTTC. Translating gives CASQGGGSYEQYF.

This clone came up a few times. V gene TRBV6-5 combines with J gene TRBJ1-2; 8 positions agree with TRBD1. Germline CDR1 is MNHEY and CDR2 is SVGAGI. The junction had 5 bases not matched to a gene; V was cut back by 3 bases and J by 8 bases. The CDR3 runs to 13 residues. The DNA for the CDR3 is TGTGCCAGCAGTTATGACAGGGGAGACGGCTACACCTTC. Residues: CASSYDRGDGYTF.

The chain employs TRBV5-1 and TRBJ2-2; no clear D gene. The ends were cut back, 2 bases at V and 10 bases at J, with 6 bases in the middle. Germline CDR1 and CDR2: SGHRS and YFSETQ. The CDR3 covers 11 residues. The CDR3 spells CASSFYEELFF. CDR3 nucleotides: TGCGCCAGCAGCTTCTATGAGGAGCTGTTTTTT.

This clone was picked up one time. V and J are TRBV7-2 and TRBJ1-6; TRBD1 agrees at 9 bases. The junction had 6 bases not matched to a gene; V was cut back by 5 bases and J by 7 bases. The germline V gene has CDR1 SGHTA and CDR2 FQGNSA. The CDR3 runs to 15 residues. The CDR3 DNA is TGTGCCAGCAGCGCGACAGGGGGATTGAATTCACCCCTCCACTTT. This codes for CASSATGGLNSPLHF.

The genes are TRBV29-1 and TRBJ2-2; maybe TRBD2 (7 bases). The CDR3 runs to 14 residues. Germline V lookup: CDR1 SQVTM, CDR2 ANQGSEA. V gave up 8 bases and J gave up 4 bases, with 17 bases separating them. CDR3 bases: TGCAGCACCTACGGGGGGCAGGGCACCGGGGAGCTGTTTTTT. It translates to CSTYGGQGTGELFF.

The chain carries TRBV5-1 and TRBJ2-2, with 8 bases that match TRBD2. J lost 1 base, V lost 4 bases, and 9 bases had no gene match. CDR1 and CDR2 from the germline V gene are SGHRS and YFSETQ. The CDR3 runs 17 residues. This CDR3 is CASSGTSLRVNTGELFF. DNA for the CDR3: TGCGCCAGCAGCGGGACTAGTTTGCGTGTGAACACCGGGGAGCTGTTTTTT.

The chain joins TRBV19 to TRBJ2-1, with D unclear. In germline, CDR1 is LNHDA, CDR2 SQIVND (reference sequence). This CDR3 spans 13 amino acids. Trimming removed 5 bases at V and 8 bases at J, with 13 bases between. The CDR3 here is CASSPRHEDEQFF. DNA for the CDR3: TGTGCCAGTAGTCCTCGGCATGAGGATGAGCAGTTCTTC.

This clone was seen a few times. The V call is TRBV12-5, the J call TRBJ2-3; no clear D gene. CDR1 and CDR2 from the germline V gene are LGHNT and FRNRAP. V gave up 0 bases and J gave up 4 bases, with 17 bases separating them. This CDR3 is built from 17 residues. The CDR3 here is CASGLVLSESVADTQYF. CDR3 nucleotide sequence: TGTGCTAGTGGTTTGGTATTGTCCGAGTCCGTCGCAGATACGCAGTATTTT. Based on the CDR3 plus reference TRBV12-5 and TRBJ2-3, the full variable domain is DARVTQTPRHKVTEMGQEVTMRCQPILGHNTVFWYRQTMMQGLELLAYFRNRAPLDDSGMPKDRFSAEMPDATLATLKIQPSEPRDSAVYFCASGLVLSESVADTQYFGPGTRLTVL.

This rearrangement joins TRBV7-9 to TRBJ2-1; 7 positions match TRBD2. This CDR3 has 16 residues. Unmatched junction bases numbered 13, after V lost 4 bases and J lost 7 bases. CDR1 SEHNR and CDR2 FQNEAQ come from the germline V gene (reference sequence). The CDR3 nucleotides are TGTGCCAGCAGCTCCATGGGGGGGAGGTCGGGTAATGAGCAGTTCTTC. Protein: CASSSMGGRSGNEQFF.